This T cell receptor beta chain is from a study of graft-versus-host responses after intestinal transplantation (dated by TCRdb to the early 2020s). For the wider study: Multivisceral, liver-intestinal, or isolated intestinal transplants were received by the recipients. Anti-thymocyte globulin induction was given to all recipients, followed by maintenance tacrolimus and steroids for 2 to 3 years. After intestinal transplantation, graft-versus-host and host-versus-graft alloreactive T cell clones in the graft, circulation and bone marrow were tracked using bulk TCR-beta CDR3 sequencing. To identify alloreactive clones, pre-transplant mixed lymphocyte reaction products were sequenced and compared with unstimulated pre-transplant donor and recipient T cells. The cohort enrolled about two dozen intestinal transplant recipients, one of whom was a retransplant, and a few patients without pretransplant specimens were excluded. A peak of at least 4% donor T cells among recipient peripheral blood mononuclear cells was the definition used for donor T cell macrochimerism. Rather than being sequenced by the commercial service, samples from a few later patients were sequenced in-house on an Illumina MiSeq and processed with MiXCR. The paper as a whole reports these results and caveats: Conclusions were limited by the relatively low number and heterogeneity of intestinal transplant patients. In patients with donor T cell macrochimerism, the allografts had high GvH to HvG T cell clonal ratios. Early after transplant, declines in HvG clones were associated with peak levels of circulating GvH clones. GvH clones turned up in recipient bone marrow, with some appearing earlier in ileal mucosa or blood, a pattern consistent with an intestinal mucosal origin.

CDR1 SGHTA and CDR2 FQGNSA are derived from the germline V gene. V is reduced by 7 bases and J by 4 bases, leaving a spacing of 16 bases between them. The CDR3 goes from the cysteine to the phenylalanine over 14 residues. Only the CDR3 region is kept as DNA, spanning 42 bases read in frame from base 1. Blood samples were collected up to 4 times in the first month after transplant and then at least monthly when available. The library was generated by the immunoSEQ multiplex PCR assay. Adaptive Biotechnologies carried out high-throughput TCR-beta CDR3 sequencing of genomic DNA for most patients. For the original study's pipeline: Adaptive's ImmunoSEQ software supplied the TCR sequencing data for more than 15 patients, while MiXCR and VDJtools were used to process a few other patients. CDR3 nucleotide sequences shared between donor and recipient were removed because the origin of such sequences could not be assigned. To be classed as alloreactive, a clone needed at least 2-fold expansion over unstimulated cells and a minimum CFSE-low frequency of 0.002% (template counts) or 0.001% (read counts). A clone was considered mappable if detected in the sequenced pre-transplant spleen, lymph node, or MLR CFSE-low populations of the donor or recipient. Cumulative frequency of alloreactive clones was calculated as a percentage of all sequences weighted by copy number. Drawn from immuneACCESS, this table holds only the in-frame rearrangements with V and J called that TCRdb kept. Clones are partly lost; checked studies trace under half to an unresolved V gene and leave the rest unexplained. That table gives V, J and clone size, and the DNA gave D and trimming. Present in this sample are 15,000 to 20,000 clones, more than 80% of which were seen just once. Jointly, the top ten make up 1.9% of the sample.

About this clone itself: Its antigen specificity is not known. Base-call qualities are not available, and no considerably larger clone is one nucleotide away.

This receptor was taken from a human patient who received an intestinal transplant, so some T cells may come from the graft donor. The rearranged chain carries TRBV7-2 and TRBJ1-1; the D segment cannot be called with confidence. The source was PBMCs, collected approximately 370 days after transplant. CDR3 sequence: CASTLLGFVTEAFF. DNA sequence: TGTGCCAGCACCCTTCTTGGGTTTGTCACTGAAGCTTTCTTT.